Presented here are 8 T cell receptor beta chains from one specimen sequenced in a study of shared clonotypes between healthy human individuals. Sequencing used immunoSEQ multiplex PCR; TCRdb keeps in-frame clones, though not all of them. The sample lists around 690,000 clones, around 90% occurring once. The sequenced sample was memory CD8+ T cells from PBMCs. Stated subset: CD45RO+ cells pooled with CCR7-negative TemRA cells. The receptor set was obtained from a man between 18 and 35 years old in good health. Some clones in this sample may be carry-over from other donors' samples.

The rearrangement uses TRBV15 and TRBJ1-5; 7 bases are shared with TRBD1. Per the germline V gene, CDR1 is LNHNV and CDR2 is YYDKDF (reference sequence). The junction had 5 bases not matched to a gene; V was cut back by 0 bases and J by 6 bases. The CDR3 spans 15 residues. The CDR3 DNA sequence: TGTGCCACCAGCAGAGAAAGACAGGGAGGTCAGCCCCAGCATTTT. This gives the protein CATSRERQGGQPQHF.

V usage is TRBV7-2 and J usage is TRBJ1-5; TRBD1 is a possible D gene (6 bases). The V end was cut by 3 bases, the J end by 2 bases, with 14 bases between. The V gene's germline CDR1 is SGHTA and CDR2 FQGNSA. This CDR3 region has 16 residues. In nucleotides, the CDR3 is TGTGCCAGCAGCTTGGGAGGGGGTTGGGGCAATCAGCCCCAGCATTTT. Translating gives CASSLGGGWGNQPQHF.

V is TRBV7-6 and J is TRBJ2-7; 9 nucleotides align to TRBD2. Germline V CDR1 and CDR2: SGHVS, FNYEAQ. CDR3 length equals 14 residues. The V gene end was trimmed by 5 bases and the J gene end by 0 bases; junction bases not matched to a gene: 2. This chain's CDR3 is CASSMGLASYEQYF. In DNA, the CDR3 is TGTGCCAGCAGCATGGGACTAGCCTCCTACGAGCAGTACTTC.

V is TRBV7-6 and J is TRBJ1-2, with TRBD1 as a possible D gene (5 bases). Trimming pared 0 bases from V and 0 bases from J, leaving 23 bases between. The CDR3 has 20 residues. Germline lookup yields CDR1 SGHVS and CDR2 FNYEAQ. The DNA for the CDR3 is TGTGCCAGCAGCTTAGCGACGTGGACCATTCGGGACCCCACTAACTATGGCTACACCTTC. It is translated as CASSLATWTIRDPTNYGYTF.

This sequence joins TRBV7-9 and TRBJ2-1, with 10 bases matching TRBD1. There are 17 residues in the CDR3. V gave up 2 bases and J gave up 4 bases; unmatched junction bases: 8. Per the germline V gene, CDR1 is SEHNR and CDR2 is FQNEAQ (reference sequence). The CDR3 region is CASSLIFVGQGYNEQFF. CDR3 sequence (DNA): TGTGCCAGCAGCTTAATTTTTGTGGGACAGGGGTACAATGAGCAGTTCTTC.

The chain joins TRBV27 to TRBJ2-7; D is perhaps TRBD2 (6 bases). Germline CDR1 is MNHEY and CDR2 is SMNVEV (reference sequence). The V end lost 3 bases, the J end lost 6 bases, and 15 bases lay between the germline ends. The CDR3 consists of 14 residues. CDR3 in amino acids: CASSLVGGSAEQYF. CDR3 sequence (DNA): TGTGCCAGCAGTTTGGTCGGGGGTAGTGCCGAGCAGTACTTC.

This clone occurred many times. The rearrangement uses TRBV27 and TRBJ2-3; D uncertain. This CDR3 has 13 residues. Germline V CDR1 and CDR2: MNHEY, SMNVEV (reference sequence). The ends were cut back, 4 bases at V and 3 bases at J, with 8 bases in the middle. CDR3 region: CASSSMGTDTQYF. In DNA form, the CDR3 reads TGTGCCAGCAGTTCCATGGGAACAGATACGCAGTATTTT.

J is TRBJ2-1 and V is TRBV27; D call uncertain. The germline CDR1 and CDR2 sequences are MNHEY and SMNVEV (reference sequence). Trimming shortened V by 3 bases and J by 9 bases, and 24 bases separated the two germline ends. This CDR3 has 17 amino acids. CDR3 nucleotides: TGTGCCAGCAGTTTGGTCTCTGGGGTTATTGCGATCGGTGAGCAGTTCTTC. Translation gives CASSLVSGVIAIGEQFF.